The text below deals with one TCR beta chain. This clone was observed a handful of times. The antigen it binds to is not known. There are no base qualities to consult, and no much larger clone falls within one base. These data belong to a study of shared clonotypes between healthy human individuals (dated by TCRdb to the early 2020s). As for the study more broadly: Three men and a couple of women, aged 18 to 49 years, made up the cohort. The study deeply sequenced blood TCR repertoires of five healthy adults to estimate repertoire size and the extent of clonotype sharing between individuals. Libraries were prepared and TCR repertoires were sequenced by different laboratories using diverse techniques, in order to increase sequencing depth and limit assay-specific biases. For each donor, CD4 naive and CD4 memory were each run on three plates, CD8 naive on two plates, and CD8 memory on one plate. Per donor, leukapheresis produced somewhere between about 0.9 and 9 billion PBMCs.

Using the deep immunoSEQ assay, multiplex PCR amplified TCR CDR3 regions from genomic DNA. Extracted genomic DNA from each cell subset was distributed evenly across all wells of several immunoSEQ 96-well plates, and each plate was treated as a replicate. For sorted subsets, about 200 ng genomic DNA, equal to 25,000 to 35,000 T cell genomes, was loaded into each replicate PCR. Purified libraries were quantified with a Qubit 3.0 fluorometer, sized on a Bioanalyzer 2100, and re-quantified with the KAPA Library Quantification kit. Each immunoSEQ 96-well plate was sequenced on its own single-read 150-cycle Illumina NextSeq 550 flow cell. On the study's bioinformatics: Because the immunoSEQ output included only junctional sequences and no quality scores, the filtering could not be the same as the filtering used for full-length reads. To assign V/J genes and CDR3, sequences were annotated using PyIR, a Python wrapper for IgBLAST v1.9, with IMGT germline references. Reads were removed for weak V/J assignments (E-value above 1e-6), missing CDR3, stop codons, out-of-frame junctions, or ambiguous translated residues. A V3J clonotype was defined by an identical inferred V gene, J gene, and CDR3 amino acid sequence. To compute the percentage overlap between repertoires, the number of shared unique clonotypes was divided by the size of the smaller repertoire. Three approaches were used to assess repertoire richness: RTK rarefaction, the Chao1 estimator, and Recon v2.1 estimates of unobserved clonotypes. OLGA was used to compute generation probabilities for all TCRbeta clonotypes that the gDNA method yielded from a handful of donors. The table comes from immuneACCESS by way of TCRdb, which keeps in-frame sequences with V and J called. Part of the clones is missing from these tables; in studies checked, under half for an unresolved V gene and the rest for unknown reasons. V, J and clone size reflect that table, while D and trimming were determined from the DNA. The sample table shows fewer than 1.4 million clones, and around 78% are seen once. The top ten constitute 0.61% of the sample.

Donors were healthy HIV-negative adults with no recently reported acute infections or vaccinations. Only Caucasian adults living in Nashville, Tennessee, USA were represented among the donors. CD4+ T cells were enriched through magnetic negative selection, after which naive cells were positively selected on CD45RA and the remaining negative fraction served as the memory subset. Blood was collected by leukapheresis, and PBMCs were isolated by Ficoll-Histopaque density gradient centrifugation and then cryopreserved in liquid nitrogen vapor phase. Analytical flow cytometry was used to check the purity and quantity of every magnetically sorted T cell population. From each sorted fraction, genomic DNA was isolated and quantified by UV absorbance on a Nanodrop 2000c. CDR1 and CDR2, per the germline V gene, are SGHRS and YFSETQ. The junction carries 12 bases between V and J, which are trimmed by 7 bases and 1 base respectively. Reading from cysteine to phenylalanine, the CDR3 counts 14 amino acids. Only the CDR3 portion is preserved as DNA: 42 bases, with reading frame beginning at the first base.

The full study reports these points: Even with the large sequencing depth, rarefaction of the sorted-subset datasets indicated that sequencing was incomplete. Estimated clonotype richness was generally larger for naive than for memory subsets. Only blood was sampled, and tissue TCR repertoires likely differ from those in blood. Based on pairwise subsampling, the degree of clonotype sharing among donors was expected to be affected by sequencing depth. Clonotypes shared by all four sorted-subset donors showed higher generation probabilities than non-shared clonotypes. The genetic and exposure-history diversity represented was limited by the small number of donors. About 5% of naive CD4, around 4% of naive CD8, roughly 2.4% of memory CD4, and 0.35% to 0.5% of memory CD8 clonotypes were shared across several donors.

The specimen was memory CD4+ T cells from PBMCs. This sample's cell subset or site label indicates: CD45RA-negative fraction. The TCR sequence derives from a man younger than 35 in good health. Some clones in this sample may be carry-over from other donors' samples. The V gene is TRBV5-1 and the J gene is TRBJ2-1, with a tentative D gene TRBD2 over 6 matching bases. The DNA sequence follows: TGCGCCAGCGGGTCGACTAGTTCCTACAATGAGCAGTTCTTC. It translates as CASGSTSSYNEQFF.